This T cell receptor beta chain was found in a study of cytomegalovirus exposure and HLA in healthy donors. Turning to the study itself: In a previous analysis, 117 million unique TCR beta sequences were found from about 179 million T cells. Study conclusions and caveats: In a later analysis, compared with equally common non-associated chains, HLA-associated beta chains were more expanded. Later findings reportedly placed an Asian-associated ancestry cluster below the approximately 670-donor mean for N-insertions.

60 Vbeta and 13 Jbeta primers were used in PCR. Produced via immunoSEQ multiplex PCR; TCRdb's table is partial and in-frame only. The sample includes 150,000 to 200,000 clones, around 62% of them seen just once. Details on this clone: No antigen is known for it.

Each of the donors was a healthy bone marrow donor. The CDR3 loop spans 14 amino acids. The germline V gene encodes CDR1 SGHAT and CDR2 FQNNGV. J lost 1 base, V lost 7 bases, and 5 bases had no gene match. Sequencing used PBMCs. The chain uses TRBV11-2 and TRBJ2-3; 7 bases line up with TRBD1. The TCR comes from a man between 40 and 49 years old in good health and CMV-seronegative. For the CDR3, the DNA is TGTGCCAGCACCCGACAGGGCTGCACAGATACGCAGTATTTT. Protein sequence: CASTRQGCTDTQYF.